The source of this T cell receptor beta chain is a study of cytomegalovirus exposure and HLA in healthy donors. TCRdb keeps only in-frame clones here, not all; method: immunoSEQ multiplex PCR. The profile shows 260,000 or so clones, roughly 89% of them singletons. The V gene end was trimmed by 0 bases and the J gene end by 2 bases; junction bases not matched to a gene: 11. The CDR3 has 18 amino acids. Germline CDR1 MNHNS, CDR2 SASEGT. Details on this clone: The antigen is undetermined.

Points from the study as a whole: The tendency of first-cohort TCR clusters to co-occur in the roughly 120 validation repertoires was the finding of a later analysis.

This chain connects TRBV6-1 to TRBJ1-2, with 8 bases lining up with TRBD1. The source material was PBMCs. The receptor's source is a man younger than 35 in good health and CMV-seronegative. The CDR3 here is CASSEALFPGQGNYGYTF. DNA of the CDR3: TGTGCCAGCAGTGAAGCGCTTTTCCCAGGACAGGGAAACTATGGCTACACCTTC.